These 4 T cell receptor beta chains originate from one sample sequenced in a study of blood T cell repertoires in COVID-19 (dated by TCRdb to the early 2020s). Library generation was performed with the immunoSEQ multiplex PCR assay. TCRdb obtained this table from immuneACCESS and retained in-frame rearrangements with V and J assigned. These tables miss some clones; where compared with another copy, unresolved V genes account for less than half of the shortfall, and the remainder is unexplained. In all, the sample holds fewer than 85,000 clones, and 70% to 90% of those were seen once. The top ten clones comprise about 5.3% of the sample. Sequenced sample: peripheral blood. The receptors here all came from a man in his sixties with acute or convalescent COVID-19.

V gene TRBV5-1 combines with J gene TRBJ1-2; 7 bases map to TRBD1. This CDR3 region has 17 residues. Germline V gene data show CDR1 as SGHRS and CDR2 as YFSETQ. J was trimmed by 4 bases and V by 4 bases; bases with no gene match: 16. The CDR3, as DNA: TGCGCCAGCAGCGAACGATCCGGGACAGCGCGGATCTATGGCTACACCTTC. It specifies CASSERSGTARIYGYTF.

The chain recombines TRBV6-5 with TRBJ1-5; no firm D call. V shed 6 bases and J shed 2 bases, with 14 bases lying between them. The CDR3 runs to 15 residues. Germline V gene lookup returns CDR1 MNHEY and CDR2 SVGAGI. CDR3 in DNA: TGTGCCAGCAGCCACGGGGTTATTGGCAATCAGCCCCAGCATTTT. It translates to CASSHGVIGNQPQHF.

The CDR3 protein is CASSQEEGGPEFF. The CDR3, as DNA: TGTGCCAGCAGCCAAGAAGAGGGGGGGCCGGAGTTCTTC. The gene calls are TRBV4-2 and TRBJ2-1, with D possibly TRBD2 on 7 matching bases. Germline assignment: CDR1 LGHNA and CDR2 YNFKEQ. The germline V and J ends were trimmed by 0 bases and 14 bases, with 14 bases remaining between them. The CDR3 has 13 residues.

The chain carries TRBV6-2 or TRBV6-3 and TRBJ1-2; TRBD1 matches at 8 bases. The CDR3 runs 14 residues. The trim removed 6 bases at V and 6 bases at J, leaving 9 bases unmatched. Germline-derived CDR1 and CDR2 are MNHEY and SVGEGT. The DNA of the CDR3 is TGTGCCAGCAGCTCAGGGGGCTCAATCCATGGCTACACCTTC. This encodes CASSSGGSIHGYTF.